The present entry profiles one T cell receptor beta chain with its context. What antigen it recognizes has not been identified. It has no much larger one-base neighbor in the sample; base qualities were not kept. This entry is derived from a study of blood T cell repertoires in COVID-19 (dated by TCRdb to 2019 to 2021). As for the study more broadly: The collaborator samples originated in the United States, Italy and Spain and spanned the acute and convalescent phases of COVID-19. The material from the prospective study consisted of cDNA or gDNA derived from T cells, B-cell-depleted T cells, or PBMCs. The dataset comprised deeply sampled blood TCRbeta repertoires from subjects exposed to, actively infected with, or recovered from COVID-19. The repertoires were made available in a free public database intended to serve as a resource for research on the immune response to SARS-CoV-2. The samples were drawn from two sources: the first 160 participants of the ongoing ImmuneRACE study, and 1,200 or so subjects contributed by 6 global collaborators. Nearly every sample came with metadata listing a de-identified subject ID, COVID-19 status, age in years and sex. Where available, HLA class I and class II types were obtained from metadata supplied by the sample provider rather than from assay-based typing.

V is cut by 0 bases and J by 0 bases, and the space between the germline ends is 12 bases. Reading from cysteine to phenylalanine, the CDR3 counts 18 amino acids. This entry keeps only the CDR3 DNA: 54 bases, framed from base 1. In the germline V gene (reference sequence), CDR1 corresponds to LGHDT and CDR2 to YNNKEL. The immunoSEQ Assay, a bias-controlled multiplex PCR, was used to amplify TCRbeta CDR3 regions from genomic DNA. The original pipeline was this. The number of nucleated cells in each sample was estimated by amplification of reference gene primers within the assay. To quantify the absolute abundance of each unique TCRbeta CDR3 rearrangement, sequence reads were collapsed and filtered. For each sample, productive Simpson clonality was calculated as the square root of Simpson's diversity index across productive rearrangements. The clones in this table, taken by TCRdb from immuneACCESS, are in-frame only. Not every clone is retained; where verified, under half of the shortfall comes from an unresolved V gene, and the cause of the rest is unknown. From that table come the V and J calls and clone size; the DNA was used to work out D and trimming. This sample holds under 250,000 clones; 86% were observed only once. In total, the top ten clones hold roughly 5.2% of the sample.

Here is what the overall study found, with its caveats: Clinical and demographic metadata were provided uncurated, with the amount varying by source and participant.

One collaborating source in Seattle enrolled patients during active infection and followed them longitudinally through the course of disease. The collaborating institutions used their own protocols to collect whole blood in K2EDTA tubes. Collaborator samples were shipped for TCRbeta analysis as frozen whole blood, isolated PBMCs, or DNA extracted from either sample type. This receptor chain uses TRBV3-1 (or the pseudogene TRBV3-2) and TRBJ2-6; the best D guess is TRBD1, with 6 bases matching. The sequence was collected from a woman of 80 years or more with COVID-19, enrolled during active disease. Sequenced: peripheral blood. Here the CDR3 is given as CASSQDGTTLSGANVLTF. The DNA reads TGTGCCAGCAGCCAAGACGGGACAACGCTCTCTGGGGCCAACGTCCTGACTTTC.